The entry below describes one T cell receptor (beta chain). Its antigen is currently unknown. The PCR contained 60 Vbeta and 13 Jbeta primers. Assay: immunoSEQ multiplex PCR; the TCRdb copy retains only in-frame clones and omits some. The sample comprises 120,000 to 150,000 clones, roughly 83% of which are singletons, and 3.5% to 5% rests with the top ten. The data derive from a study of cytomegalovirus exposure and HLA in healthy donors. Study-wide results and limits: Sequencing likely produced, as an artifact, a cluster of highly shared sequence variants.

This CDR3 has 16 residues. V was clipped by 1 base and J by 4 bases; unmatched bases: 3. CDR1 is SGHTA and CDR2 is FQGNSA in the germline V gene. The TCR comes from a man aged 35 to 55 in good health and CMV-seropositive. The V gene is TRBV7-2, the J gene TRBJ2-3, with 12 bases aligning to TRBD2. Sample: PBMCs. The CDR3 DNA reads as TGTGCCAGCAGCTTAGGGCCTAGCGGGGGGGCAGATACGCAGTATTTT. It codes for CASSLGPSGGADTQYF.